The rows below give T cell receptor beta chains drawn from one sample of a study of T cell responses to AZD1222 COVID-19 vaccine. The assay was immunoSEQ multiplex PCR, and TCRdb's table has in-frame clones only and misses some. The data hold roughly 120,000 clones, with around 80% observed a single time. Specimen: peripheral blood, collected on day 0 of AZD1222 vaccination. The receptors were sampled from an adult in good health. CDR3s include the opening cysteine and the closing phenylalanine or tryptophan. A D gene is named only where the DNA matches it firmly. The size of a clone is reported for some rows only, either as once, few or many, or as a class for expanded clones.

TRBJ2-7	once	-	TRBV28	TGTGCCAGCAGTCCCGGGGAGTTTAGCTCCTACGAGCAGTACTTC	CASSPGEFSSYEQYF
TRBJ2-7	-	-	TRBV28	TGTGCCAGCAGTTTGATCAATTCCTACGAGCAGTACTTC	CASSLINSYEQYF
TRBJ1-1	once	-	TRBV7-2	TGTGCCAGCACCACGGGCGGGACGGGAGCCATGAACACTGAAGCTTTCTTT	CASTTGGTGAMNTEAFF
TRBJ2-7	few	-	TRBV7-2	TGTGCCAGCAGCTCCGGGTTTGGGATAGCGGCCGAGCAGTACTTC	CASSSGFGIAAEQYF
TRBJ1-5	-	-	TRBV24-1	TGTGCCACCAGTGGCATAGGCGCTCAGCCCCAGCATTTT	CATSGIGAQPQHF
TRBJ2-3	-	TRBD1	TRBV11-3	TGTGCCAGCAGCCCCGGGACAGGGACAGATACGCAGTATTTT	CASSPGTGTDTQYF
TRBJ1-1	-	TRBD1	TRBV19	TGTGCCAGTAGCAAGTACAGGGGAGAGAACACTGAAGCTTTCTTT	CASSKYRGENTEAFF
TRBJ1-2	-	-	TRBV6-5	TGTGCCAGCAGTTACCAGGGTGGAGGTGATGGCTACACCTTC	CASSYQGGGDGYTF
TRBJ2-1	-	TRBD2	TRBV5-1	TGCGCCAGCAGCTTGGTGCTAGCGGGACACAATGAGCAGTTCTTC	CASSLVLAGHNEQFF
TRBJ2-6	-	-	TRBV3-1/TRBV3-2	TGTGCCAGCAGCCAAGGGACAGTCCTAGGGGGGGCCAACGTCCTGACTTTC	CASSQGTVLGGANVLTF
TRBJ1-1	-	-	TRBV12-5	TGTGCTAGTAGTACAAATACGGGGACGGGGGCTTTCTTT	CASSTNTGTGAFF
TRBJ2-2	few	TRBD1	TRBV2	TGTGCCAGCAGGAAGGACAGGGGGGGAAGCCGGGAGCTGTTTTTT	CASRKDRGGSRELFF
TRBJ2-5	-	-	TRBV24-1	TGTGCCACCAGTGATTTGAGGTGGGAGACCCAGTACTTC	CATSDLRWETQYF
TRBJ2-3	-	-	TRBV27	TGTGCCAGCAGTATCGGCAGGCGCACAGATACGCAGTATTTT	CASSIGRRTDTQYF
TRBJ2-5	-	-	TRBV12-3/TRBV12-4	TGTGCCAGCAGTTTATCAGAGACCCAGTACTTC	CASSLSETQYF
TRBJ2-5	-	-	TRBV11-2	TGTGCCAGCAGCTTAGGTCCCGGGCCAGAGACCCAGTACTTC	CASSLGPGPETQYF
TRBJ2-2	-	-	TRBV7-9	TGTGCCAGCAGCAGCTCCGGGACCGCCTCCGGGGAGCTGTTTTTT	CASSSSGTASGELFF
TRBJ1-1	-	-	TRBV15	TGTGCCACCAGCAGAGGGGAAGTCATGAACACTGAAGCTTTCTTT	CATSRGEVMNTEAFF
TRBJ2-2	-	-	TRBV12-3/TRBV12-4	TGTGCCAGCTGTGGGCTAATAATAGGGGAGCTGTTTTTT	CASCGLIIGELFF
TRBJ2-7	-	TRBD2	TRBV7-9	TGTGCCAGCAGCTCCACTAGCGGGAGCTCCTACGAGCAGTACTTC	CASSSTSGSSYEQYF
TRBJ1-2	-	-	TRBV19	TGTGCCAGTAGTATGTACGGGGGGCTCACGCGACGACCCTACACCTTC	CASSMYGGLTRRPYTF
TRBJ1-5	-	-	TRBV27	TGTGCCAGCAGTCTCGGTATAGGGCGAGATCAGCCCCAGCATTTT	CASSLGIGRDQPQHF
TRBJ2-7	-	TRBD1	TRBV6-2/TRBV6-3	TGTGCCAGCAGTTGGACAGGGAGCTCCTACGAGCAGTACTTC	CASSWTGSSYEQYF
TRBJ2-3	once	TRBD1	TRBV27	TGTGCCAGCAGTTCTCCCGAACAGGGGGCAAGGGCAGATACGCAGTATTTT	CASSSPEQGARADTQYF
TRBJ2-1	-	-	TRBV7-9	TGTGCCAGCAGCTTAGGCTCGGGGGGCATTGAGCAGTTCTTC	CASSLGSGGIEQFF
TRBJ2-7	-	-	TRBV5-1	TGCGCCAGCAGCTTGGCCTCGTTTTCCCCCGCTAACCCCTACGAGCAGTACTTC	CASSLASFSPANPYEQYF
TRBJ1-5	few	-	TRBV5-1	TGCGCCAGCAGCCGCCTCACTTCTGGAGGTGGCGCCGTAAGGCCCCAGCATTTT	CASSRLTSGGGAVRPQHF